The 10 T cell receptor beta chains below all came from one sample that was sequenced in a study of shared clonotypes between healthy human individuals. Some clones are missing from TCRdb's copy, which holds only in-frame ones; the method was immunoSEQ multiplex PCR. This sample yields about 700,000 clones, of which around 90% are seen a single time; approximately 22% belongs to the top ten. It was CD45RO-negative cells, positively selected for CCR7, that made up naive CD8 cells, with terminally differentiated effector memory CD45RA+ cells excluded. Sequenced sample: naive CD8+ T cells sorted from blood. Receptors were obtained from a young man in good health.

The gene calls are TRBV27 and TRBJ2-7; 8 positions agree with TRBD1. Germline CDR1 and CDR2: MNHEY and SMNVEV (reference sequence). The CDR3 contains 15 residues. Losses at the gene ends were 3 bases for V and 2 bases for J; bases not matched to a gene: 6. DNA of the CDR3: TGTGCCAGCAGTTTCAGGGGGCTTGGGGCCTACGAGCAGTACTTC. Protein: CASSFRGLGAYEQYF.

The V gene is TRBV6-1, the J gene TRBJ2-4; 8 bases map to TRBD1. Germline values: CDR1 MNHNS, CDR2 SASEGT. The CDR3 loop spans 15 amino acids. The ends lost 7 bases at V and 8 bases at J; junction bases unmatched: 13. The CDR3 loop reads CASTHMWQGADIQYF. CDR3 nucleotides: TGTGCCAGCACCCACATGTGGCAGGGGGCAGACATTCAGTACTTC.

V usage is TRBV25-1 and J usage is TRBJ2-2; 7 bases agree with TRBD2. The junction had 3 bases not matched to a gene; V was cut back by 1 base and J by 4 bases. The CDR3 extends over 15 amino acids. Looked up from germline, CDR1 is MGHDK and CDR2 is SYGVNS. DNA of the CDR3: TGTGCCAGCAGTGAATTTGGCGGGGGCACCGGGGAGCTGTTTTTT. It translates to CASSEFGGGTGELFF.

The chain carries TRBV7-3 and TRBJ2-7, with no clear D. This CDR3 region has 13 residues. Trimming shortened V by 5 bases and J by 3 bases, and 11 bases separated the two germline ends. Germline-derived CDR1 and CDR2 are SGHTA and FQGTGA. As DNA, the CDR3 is TGTGCCAGCAGCCCCTTCGCAGGCTACGAGCAGTACTTC. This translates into CASSPFAGYEQYF. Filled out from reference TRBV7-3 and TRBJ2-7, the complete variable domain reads GAGVSQTPSNKVTEKGKYVELRCDPISGHTALYWYRQSLGQGPEFLIYFQGTGAADDSGLPNDRFFAVRPEGSVSTLKIQRTERGDSAVYLCASSPFAGYEQYFGPGTRLTVT.

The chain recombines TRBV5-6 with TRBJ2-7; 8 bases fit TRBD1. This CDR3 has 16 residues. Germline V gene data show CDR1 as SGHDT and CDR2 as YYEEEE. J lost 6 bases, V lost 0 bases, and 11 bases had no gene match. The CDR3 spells CASSLGLKAGGFEQYF. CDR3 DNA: TGTGCCAGCAGCTTGGGTCTGAAGGCAGGGGGCTTCGAGCAGTACTTC.

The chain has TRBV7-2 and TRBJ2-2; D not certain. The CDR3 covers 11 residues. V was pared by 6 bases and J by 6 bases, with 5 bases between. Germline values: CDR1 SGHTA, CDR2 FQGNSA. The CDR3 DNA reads TGTGCCAGCAGAACTCCCGGGGAGCTGTTTTTT. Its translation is CASRTPGELFF. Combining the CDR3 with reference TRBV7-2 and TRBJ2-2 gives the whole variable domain GAGVSQSPSNKVTEKGKDVELRCDPISGHTALYWYRQSLGQGLEFLIYFQGNSAPDKSGLPSDRFSAERTGGSVSTLTIQRTQQEDSAVYLCASRTPGELFFGEGSRLTVL.

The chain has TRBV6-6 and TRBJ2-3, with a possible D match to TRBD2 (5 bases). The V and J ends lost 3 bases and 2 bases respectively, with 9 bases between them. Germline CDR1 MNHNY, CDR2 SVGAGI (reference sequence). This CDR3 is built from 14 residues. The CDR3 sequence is CASSYSSSTDTQYF. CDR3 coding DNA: TGTGCCAGCAGTTATTCTAGCTCCACAGATACGCAGTATTTT.

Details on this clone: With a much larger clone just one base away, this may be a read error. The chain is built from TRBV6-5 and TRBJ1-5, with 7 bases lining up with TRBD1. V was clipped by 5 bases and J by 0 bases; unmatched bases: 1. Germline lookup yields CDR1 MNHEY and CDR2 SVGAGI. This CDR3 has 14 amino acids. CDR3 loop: CASSHRGSNQPQHF. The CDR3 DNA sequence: TGTGCCAGCAGTCACAGGGGTAGCAATCAGCCCCAGCATTTT.

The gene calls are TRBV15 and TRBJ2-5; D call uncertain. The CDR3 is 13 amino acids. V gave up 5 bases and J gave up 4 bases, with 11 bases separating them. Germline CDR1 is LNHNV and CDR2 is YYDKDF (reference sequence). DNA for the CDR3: TGTGCCACCAGCTCGTCCTGGGCAGAGACCCAGTACTTC. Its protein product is CATSSSWAETQYF.

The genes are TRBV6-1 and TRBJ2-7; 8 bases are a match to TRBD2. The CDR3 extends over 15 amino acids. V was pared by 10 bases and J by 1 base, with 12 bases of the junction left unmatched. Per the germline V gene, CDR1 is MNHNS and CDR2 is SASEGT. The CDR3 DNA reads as TGTGCCACCAGGTCGTGGCGGGAGGAATCCTACGAGCAGTACTTC. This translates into CATRSWREESYEQYF.